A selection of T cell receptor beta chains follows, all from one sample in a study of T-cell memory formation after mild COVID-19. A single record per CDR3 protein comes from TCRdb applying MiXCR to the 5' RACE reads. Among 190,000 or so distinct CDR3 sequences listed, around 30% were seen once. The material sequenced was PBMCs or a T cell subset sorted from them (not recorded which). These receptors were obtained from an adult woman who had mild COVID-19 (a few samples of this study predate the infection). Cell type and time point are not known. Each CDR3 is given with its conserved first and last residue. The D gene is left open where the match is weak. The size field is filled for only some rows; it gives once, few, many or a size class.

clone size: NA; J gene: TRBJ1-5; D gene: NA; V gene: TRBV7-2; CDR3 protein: CASSQPPSQPQHF; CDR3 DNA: TGTGCCAGCAGTCAACCCCCCAGTCAGCCCCAGCATTTT
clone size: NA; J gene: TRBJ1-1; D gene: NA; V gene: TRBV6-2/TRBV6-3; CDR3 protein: CASSYGRLAEAFF; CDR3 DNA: TGTGCCAGCAGTTACGGTCGACTGGCTGAAGCTTTCTTT
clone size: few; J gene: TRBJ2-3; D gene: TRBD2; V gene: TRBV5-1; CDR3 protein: CASRPTSGSTDTQYF; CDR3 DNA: TGCGCCAGCAGGCCCACTAGCGGAAGCACAGATACGCAGTATTTT
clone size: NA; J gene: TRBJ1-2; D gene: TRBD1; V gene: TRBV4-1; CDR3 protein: CASSQGGPGTGGNYGYTF; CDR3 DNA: TGCGCCAGCAGCCAAGGGGGCCCCGGGACAGGGGGCAACTATGGCTACACCTTC
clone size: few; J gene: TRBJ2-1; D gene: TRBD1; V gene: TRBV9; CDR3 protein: CASSFFDRGYSNEQFF; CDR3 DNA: TGTGCCAGCAGCTTTTTTGACAGGGGGTATTCAAATGAGCAGTTCTTC
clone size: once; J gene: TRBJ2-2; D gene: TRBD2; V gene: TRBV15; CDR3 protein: CATSERDFLNTGELFF; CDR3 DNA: TGTGCCACCAGCGAGCGGGACTTCCTGAACACCGGGGAGCTGTTTTTT
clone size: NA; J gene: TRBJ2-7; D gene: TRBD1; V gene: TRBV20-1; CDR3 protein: CSARAQGVRPYEQYF; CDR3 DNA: TGCAGTGCTAGAGCTCAGGGGGTCAGGCCCTACGAGCAGTACTTC
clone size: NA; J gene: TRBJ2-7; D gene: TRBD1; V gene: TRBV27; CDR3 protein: CASSTGVAHEQYF; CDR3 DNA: TGTGCCAGCAGTACAGGGGTGGCCCACGAGCAGTACTTC
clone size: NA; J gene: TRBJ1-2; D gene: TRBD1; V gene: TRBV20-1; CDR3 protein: CSARYLGQGNGYTF; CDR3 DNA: TGCAGTGCTAGATATCTGGGACAGGGGAATGGCTACACCTTC
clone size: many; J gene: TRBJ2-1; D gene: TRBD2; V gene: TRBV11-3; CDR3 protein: CASSLGLAGGPGNEQFF; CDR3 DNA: TGTGCCAGCAGCTTGGGACTAGCGGGAGGGCCGGGTAATGAGCAGTTCTTC
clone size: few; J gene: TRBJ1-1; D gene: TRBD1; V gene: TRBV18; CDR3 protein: CASSRRDRGEAFF; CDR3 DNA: TGTGCCAGCTCACGAAGAGACAGGGGCGAAGCTTTCTTT
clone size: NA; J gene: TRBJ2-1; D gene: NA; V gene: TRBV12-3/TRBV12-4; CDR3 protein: CASSLPGESSYNEQFF; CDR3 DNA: TGTGCCAGCAGTTTACCGGGAGAGAGCTCCTACAATGAGCAGTTCTTC
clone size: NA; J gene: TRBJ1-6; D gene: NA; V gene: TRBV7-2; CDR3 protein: CASSSDGYNSPLHF; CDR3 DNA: TGTGCCAGCAGCTCGGACGGGTATAATTCACCCCTCCACTTT
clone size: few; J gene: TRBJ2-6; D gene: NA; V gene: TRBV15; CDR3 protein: CATSKPNGANVLTF; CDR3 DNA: TGTGCCACCAGCAAGCCAAACGGGGCCAACGTCCTGACTTTC
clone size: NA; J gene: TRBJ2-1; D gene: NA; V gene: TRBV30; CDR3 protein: CAWSVTGGEQFF; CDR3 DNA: TGTGCCTGGAGTGTGACAGGCGGGGAGCAGTTCTTC
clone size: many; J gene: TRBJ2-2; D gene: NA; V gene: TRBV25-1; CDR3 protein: CASRPTGNTGELFF; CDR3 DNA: TGTGCCAGCCGCCCTACAGGGAACACCGGGGAGCTGTTTTTT
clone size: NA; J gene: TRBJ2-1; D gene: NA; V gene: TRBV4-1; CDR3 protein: CASSRGRNNEQFF; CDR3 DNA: TGCGCCAGCAGCCGGGGACGGAACAATGAGCAGTTCTTC
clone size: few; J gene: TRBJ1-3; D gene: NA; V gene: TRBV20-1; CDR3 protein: CSARDTGSGNTIYF; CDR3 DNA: TGCAGTGCTAGAGATACCGGGTCTGGAAACACCATATATTTT
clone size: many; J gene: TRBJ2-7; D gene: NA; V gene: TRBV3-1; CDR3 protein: CASSQDLIRSSYEQYF; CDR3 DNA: TGTGCCAGCAGCCAAGATCTTATCCGTAGCTCCTACGAGCAGTACTTC
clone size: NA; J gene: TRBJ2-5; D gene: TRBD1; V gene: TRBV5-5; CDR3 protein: CASSVTGEFRETQYF; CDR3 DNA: TGTGCCAGCAGCGTGACAGGGGAATTCCGGGAGACCCAGTACTTC
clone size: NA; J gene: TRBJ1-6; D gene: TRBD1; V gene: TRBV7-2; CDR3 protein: CASSLEGRGRNSPLHF; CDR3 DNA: TGTGCCAGCAGCTTAGAGGGCAGGGGGAGAAATTCACCCCTCCACTTT
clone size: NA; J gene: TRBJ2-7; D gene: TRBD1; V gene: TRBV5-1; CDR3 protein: CASSPDRGLREQYF; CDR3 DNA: TGCGCCAGCAGCCCGGACAGGGGGCTTCGGGAGCAGTACTTC
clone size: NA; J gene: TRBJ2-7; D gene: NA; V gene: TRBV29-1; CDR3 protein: CSVEDGSYEQYF; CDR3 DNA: TGCAGCGTTGAAGACGGATCCTACGAGCAGTACTTC
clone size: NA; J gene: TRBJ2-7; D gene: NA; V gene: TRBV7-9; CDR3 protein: CASRPPGGSYEQYF; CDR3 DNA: TGTGCCAGCAGACCTCCAGGGGGGTCCTACGAGCAGTACTTC
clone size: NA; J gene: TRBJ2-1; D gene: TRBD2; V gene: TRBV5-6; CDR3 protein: CASSLDPSGRYEQFF; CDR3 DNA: TGTGCCAGCAGCTTGGATCCTAGCGGGAGGTATGAGCAGTTCTTC
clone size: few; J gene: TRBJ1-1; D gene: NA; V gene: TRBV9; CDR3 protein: CASSVSRFTEAFF; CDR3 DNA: TGTGCCAGCAGCGTCTCCAGATTCACTGAAGCTTTCTTT
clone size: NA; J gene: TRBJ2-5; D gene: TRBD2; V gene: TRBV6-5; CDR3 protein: CASSKLAGLQETQYF; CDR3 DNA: TGTGCCAGCAGTAAGCTAGCGGGACTCCAAGAGACCCAGTACTTC
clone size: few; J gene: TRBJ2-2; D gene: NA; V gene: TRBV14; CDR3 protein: CASSQGRRTGELFF; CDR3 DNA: TGTGCCAGCAGCCAGGGCCGTCGGACCGGGGAGCTGTTTTTT
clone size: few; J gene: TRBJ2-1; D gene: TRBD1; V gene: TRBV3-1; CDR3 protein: CASSQAIMEGQGYYNEQFF; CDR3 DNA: TGTGCCAGCAGCCAAGCTATCATGGAGGGACAGGGGTACTACAATGAGCAGTTCTTC
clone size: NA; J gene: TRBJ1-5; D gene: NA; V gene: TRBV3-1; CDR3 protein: CASSRDGNSNQPQHF; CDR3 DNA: TGTGCCAGCAGTCGGGACGGAAATAGCAATCAGCCCCAGCATTTT
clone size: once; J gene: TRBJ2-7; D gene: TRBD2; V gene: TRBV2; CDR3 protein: CASSGLAIYEQYF; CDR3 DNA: TGTGCCAGCAGTGGACTAGCGATCTACGAGCAGTACTTC
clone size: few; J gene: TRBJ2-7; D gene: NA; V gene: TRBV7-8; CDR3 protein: CASSPERFASYEQYF; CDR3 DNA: TGTGCCAGCAGCCCGGAGAGGTTTGCCTCCTACGAGCAGTACTTC
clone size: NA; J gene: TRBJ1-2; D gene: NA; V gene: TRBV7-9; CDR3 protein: CASSLSQASGSFYGYTF; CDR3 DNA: TGTGCCAGCAGCTTAAGCCAGGCGTCAGGATCATTCTATGGCTACACCTTC
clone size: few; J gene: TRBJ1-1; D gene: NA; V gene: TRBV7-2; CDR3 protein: CASSRSGNTEAFF; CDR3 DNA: TGTGCCAGCAGCCGGTCAGGAAACACTGAAGCTTTCTTT
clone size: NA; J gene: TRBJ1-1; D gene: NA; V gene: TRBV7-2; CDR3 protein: CASSLLIPGAMNTEAFF; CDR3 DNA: TGTGCCAGCAGCTTATTAATTCCAGGGGCGATGAACACTGAAGCTTTCTTT
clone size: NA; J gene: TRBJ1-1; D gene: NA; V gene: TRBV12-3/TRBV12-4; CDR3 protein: CASSLVQLNTEAFF; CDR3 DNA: TGTGCCAGCAGTTTAGTACAGTTGAACACTGAAGCTTTCTTT
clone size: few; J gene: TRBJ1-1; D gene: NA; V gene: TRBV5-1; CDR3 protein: CASSVDLRQLNTEAFF; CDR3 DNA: TGCGCCAGCAGCGTAGACCTTCGACAGTTGAACACTGAAGCTTTCTTT
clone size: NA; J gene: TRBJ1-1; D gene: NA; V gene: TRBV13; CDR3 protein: CASSSGANTEAFF; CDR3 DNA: TGTGCCAGCAGCTCCGGGGCGAACACTGAAGCTTTCTTT
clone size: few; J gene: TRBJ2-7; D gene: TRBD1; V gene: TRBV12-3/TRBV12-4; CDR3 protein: CASSRTGGVYEQYF; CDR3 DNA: TGTGCCAGCAGCCGGACAGGGGGGGTCTACGAGCAGTACTTC
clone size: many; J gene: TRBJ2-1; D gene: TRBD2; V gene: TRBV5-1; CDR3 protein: CASSLGGNEQFF; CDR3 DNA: TGTGCCAGCAGCTTGGGGGGGAATGAGCAGTTCTTC
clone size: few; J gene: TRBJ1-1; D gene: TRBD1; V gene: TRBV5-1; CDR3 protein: CASSFGQGREAFF; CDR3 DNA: TGCGCCAGCAGCTTCGGACAGGGTAGGGAAGCTTTCTTT
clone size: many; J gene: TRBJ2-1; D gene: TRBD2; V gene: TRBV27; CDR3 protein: CASTRAGGYNEQFF; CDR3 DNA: TGTGCCAGCACCCGAGCGGGGGGATACAATGAGCAGTTCTTC
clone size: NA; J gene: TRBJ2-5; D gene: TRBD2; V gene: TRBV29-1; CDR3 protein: CSVASGQQETQYF; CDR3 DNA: TGCAGCGTTGCTAGCGGGCAACAAGAGACCCAGTACTTC
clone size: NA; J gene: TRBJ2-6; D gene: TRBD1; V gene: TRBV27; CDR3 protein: CASSFQGASGANVLTF; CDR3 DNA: TGTGCCAGCAGTTTTCAGGGGGCTTCTGGGGCCAACGTCCTGACTTTC
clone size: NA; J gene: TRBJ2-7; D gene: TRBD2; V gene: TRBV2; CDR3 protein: CASNPAGGNYEQYF; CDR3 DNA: TGTGCCAGCAATCCAGCGGGAGGAAACTACGAGCAGTACTTC
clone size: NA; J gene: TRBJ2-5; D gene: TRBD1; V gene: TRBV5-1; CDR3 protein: CASSWGQPLQETQYF; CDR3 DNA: TGCGCCAGCAGCTGGGGACAGCCACTACAAGAGACCCAGTACTTC
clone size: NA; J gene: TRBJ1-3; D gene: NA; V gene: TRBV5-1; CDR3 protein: CASSLVAGDRSGNTIYF; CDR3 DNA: TGCGCCAGCAGCTTGGTCGCAGGGGATCGCTCTGGAAACACCATATATTTT
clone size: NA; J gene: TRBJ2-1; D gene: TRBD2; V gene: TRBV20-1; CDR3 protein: CSARGLAGISYNEQFF; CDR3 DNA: TGCAGTGCTAGAGGACTAGCGGGAATCTCCTACAATGAGCAGTTCTTC